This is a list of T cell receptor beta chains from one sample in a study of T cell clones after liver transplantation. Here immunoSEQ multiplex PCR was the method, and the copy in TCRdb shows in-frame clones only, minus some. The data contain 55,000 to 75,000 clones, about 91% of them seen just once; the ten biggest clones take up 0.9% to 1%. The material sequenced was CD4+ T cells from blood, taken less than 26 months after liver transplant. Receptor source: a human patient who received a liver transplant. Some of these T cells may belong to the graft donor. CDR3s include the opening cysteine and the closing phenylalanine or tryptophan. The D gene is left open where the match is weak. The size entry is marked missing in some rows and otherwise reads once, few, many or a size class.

CDR3 DNA: TGTGCCAGTAGCCGAGGACTAGCGGGAGGGAGCGAGCAGTACTTC
CDR3 protein: CASSRGLAGGSEQYF
D gene: TRBD2
J gene: TRBJ2-7
V gene: TRBV19
clone size: -

CDR3 DNA: TGCAGCGTTGAGGGGCTAGCGGGAGGGCCGGATACGCAGTATTTT
CDR3 protein: CSVEGLAGGPDTQYF
D gene: TRBD2
J gene: TRBJ2-3
V gene: TRBV29-1
clone size: -

CDR3 DNA: TGTGCCAGTAGGACCCGACAGGGGGACACTGAAGCTTTCTTT
CDR3 protein: CASRTRQGDTEAFF
D gene: TRBD1
J gene: TRBJ1-1
V gene: TRBV19
clone size: -

CDR3 DNA: TGTGCCAGCAGCCAAGGGTCCCTCGGCCGCAGGGGCGCAAGGGAGACCCAGTACTTC
CDR3 protein: CASSQGSLGRRGARETQYF
D gene: -
J gene: TRBJ2-5
V gene: TRBV14
clone size: -

CDR3 DNA: TGTGCCAGCAGCTTAGCAGGGGACACTGAAGCTTTCTTT
CDR3 protein: CASSLAGDTEAFF
D gene: -
J gene: TRBJ1-1
V gene: TRBV7-2
clone size: -

CDR3 DNA: TGTGCCAGCAGCTTCGAACGGGGACTCTACAATGAGCAGTTCTTC
CDR3 protein: CASSFERGLYNEQFF
D gene: -
J gene: TRBJ2-1
V gene: TRBV11-3
clone size: -

CDR3 DNA: TGTGCCAGCAGCAAGGGGCGGTTGAACACTGAAGCTTTCTTT
CDR3 protein: CASSKGRLNTEAFF
D gene: -
J gene: TRBJ1-1
V gene: TRBV7-9
clone size: -

CDR3 DNA: TGTGCCAGCAGTGCCGGGACTGACCTTCGCAATCAGCCCCAGCATTTT
CDR3 protein: CASSAGTDLRNQPQHF
D gene: -
J gene: TRBJ1-5
V gene: TRBV6-6
clone size: few

CDR3 DNA: TGTGCCAGCTTCAGTACGATTTTAGCCAATGAGCAGTTCTTC
CDR3 protein: CASFSTILANEQFF
D gene: -
J gene: TRBJ2-1
V gene: TRBV28
clone size: -

CDR3 DNA: TGTGCCAGCAGTGGAGGACTAGCGGGTGGCACAGATACGCAGTATTTT
CDR3 protein: CASSGGLAGGTDTQYF
D gene: TRBD2
J gene: TRBJ2-3
V gene: TRBV2
clone size: once

CDR3 DNA: TGCGCCAGCAGCCGGGATACTAGCGGGAGTTACGAGCAGTACTTC
CDR3 protein: CASSRDTSGSYEQYF
D gene: TRBD2
J gene: TRBJ2-7
V gene: TRBV4-3
clone size: once